This T cell receptor beta chain was obtained from a study of blood T cell repertoires in COVID-19 (dated by TCRdb to 2018 to 2020). At the level of the whole study: The collaborator samples originated in the United States, Italy and Spain and spanned the acute and convalescent phases of COVID-19. The prospective study material was composed of cDNA or gDNA derived from T cells, B-cell-depleted T cells, or PBMCs. The dataset comprised deeply sampled blood TCRbeta repertoires from subjects exposed to, actively infected with, or recovered from COVID-19. The repertoires were released in a freely available public database meant as a resource for research on the immune response to SARS-CoV-2. The samples were drawn from the first 160 participants of the ongoing ImmuneRACE study and from 950 to 1,500 subjects provided by 6 global collaborators. The sample metadata nearly always contained a de-identified subject ID, COVID-19 status, age in years and sex. Where HLA class I and class II types were available, the types were taken from metadata supplied by the sample provider, not from assay-based typing.

TCRbeta CDR3 regions were amplified from genomic DNA by means of the immunoSEQ Assay, a bias-controlled multiplex PCR. The source study handled its data this way. The number of nucleated cells in each sample was estimated from the amplification of reference gene primers within the assay. To quantify the absolute abundance of each unique TCRbeta CDR3 rearrangement, sequence reads were collapsed and filtered. For each sample, productive Simpson clonality was calculated as the square root of Simpson's diversity index across productive rearrangements. The clones in this table, taken by TCRdb from immuneACCESS, are in-frame only. Not every clone is retained; where verified, under half of the shortfall comes from an unresolved V gene, and the cause of the rest is unknown. That table is the source of V, J and clone size, and D and trimming were worked out from the DNA. In this sample the table shows tens of thousands of clones, approximately 89% of which occur a single time. Of the sample, around 10% falls within the top ten clones.

What the study reported, not specific to this receptor: Clinical and demographic metadata were provided uncurated, with the amount varying by source and participant.

Each collaborating institution followed its own protocols to collect whole blood in K2EDTA tubes. For TCRbeta analysis, collaborators shipped samples as frozen whole blood, isolated PBMCs, or DNA extracted from either of those sample types. Of note for this clone: No antigen is known for it. Base qualities were left out, and no much larger clone turns up one base away.

Its CDR3 holds 15 amino acids, cysteine through phenylalanine. The kept DNA is CDR3 alone, 45 bases in frame from the first base. Relative to germline, V is missing 5 bases and J is missing 3 bases, with 6 bases of the junction outside any gene match. CDR1 is given as SEHNR and CDR2 as FQNEAQ, both from the germline V gene (reference sequence). The chain is encoded by TRBV7-9 joined to TRBJ1-4; 7 nucleotides in the junction match TRBD1. Sequences were obtained from peripheral blood. This clonotype originated in a man older than 75 with acute or convalescent COVID-19. The base sequence is TGTGCCAGCAGCCTCCGACAGGGCCCTAATGAAAAACTGTTTTTT. Translated, it reads CASSLRQGPNEKLFF.